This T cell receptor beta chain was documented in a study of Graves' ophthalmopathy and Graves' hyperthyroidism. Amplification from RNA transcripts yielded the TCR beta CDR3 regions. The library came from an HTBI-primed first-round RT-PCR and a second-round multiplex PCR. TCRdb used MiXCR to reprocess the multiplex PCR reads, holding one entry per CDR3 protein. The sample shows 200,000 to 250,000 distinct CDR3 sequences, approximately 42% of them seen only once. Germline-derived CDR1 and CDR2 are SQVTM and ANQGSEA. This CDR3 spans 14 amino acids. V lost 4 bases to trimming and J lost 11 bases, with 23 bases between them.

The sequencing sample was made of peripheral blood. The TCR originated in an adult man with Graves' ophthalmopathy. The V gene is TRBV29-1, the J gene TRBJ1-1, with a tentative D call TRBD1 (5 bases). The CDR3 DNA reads TGCAGCGTTGGGGGGTCGGGTACCTCGTCTTATGCTTTCTTT. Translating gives CSVGGSGTSSYAFF.